This TCR beta chain is drawn from a study of Ad26.COV2.S vaccination and SARS-CoV-2 variants (dated by TCRdb to the early 2020s). Concerning the study at large: Vaccine-arm donors came from COV1001, a multicentre, randomized, double-blind, placebo-controlled phase I-IIa trial of Ad26.COV2.S in healthy adults. Trial participants were randomized into five groups of five, in which low-dose or high-dose Ad26.COV2.S was given once or twice, or placebo was given on both occasions. A total of roughly 30 samples were included in the TCR-sequenced set, comprising some 20 Ad26.COV2.S vaccine recipients, 5 placebo recipients and 8 SARS-CoV-2 convalescent individuals. The specificity and breadth of SARS-CoV-2-reactive T cell receptors after Ad26.COV2.S vaccination were assessed by TCRbeta repertoire sequencing. Blinding of investigators to trial group allocation was maintained during experiments and outcome assessment. Ad26.COV2.S was administered intramuscularly at 5 x 10^10 or 1 x 10^11 viral particles, either as a single shot or as two shots given 56 days apart. Findings and caveats that apply to the study as a whole: The authors noted that the TCR breadth and depth analyses may have underestimated total T cell responses. Vaccine and placebo recipients had comparable non-spike TCR breadth, which fits with the vaccine containing only spike. The study lacked the statistical power to compare responses across vaccine doses or regimens. Spike-specific TCR breadth was higher in Ad26.COV2.S recipients than in placebo recipients (P = 0.0014). After vaccination, substantial breadth of spike-specific CD8+ and CD4+ T cell responses was reported.

This specimen's treatment or condition label, per the study, means: some 20 received Ad26.COV2.S at low or high dose, single or two shots; several received placebo; per-sample allocation not given. Repertoires of vaccine and placebo recipients were sequenced from samples taken on day 63 after the first injection. In Cohort 1b, roughly 25 adults aged 18-55 years were enrolled at a single site in Boston, USA, between 29 July and 7 August 2020. Ad26.COV2.S was a replication-incompetent adenovirus type 26 vector expressing a prefusion-stabilized SARS-CoV-2 spike protein from the original Wuhan strain. V was cut back by 2 bases and J by 0 bases, leaving a gap of 5 bases between them. CDR1 and CDR2 (SGDLS, YYNGEE) derive from the germline V gene. The CDR3, from cysteine to phenylalanine, totals 13 residues. Only the CDR3 DNA stays, 39 bases, in frame from base 1. Notes on this clone: This clone's antigen is unknown. No qualities accompany the bases; no much larger clone lies one base away.

The immunoSEQ Assay was the method used to sequence TCRbeta CDR3 regions. After extraction, genomic DNA underwent amplification by bias-controlled multiplex PCR, followed by high-throughput sequencing. As for the authors' bioinformatics: Collapsing and filtering of sequences were performed to quantify the absolute abundance of each unique TCRbeta CDR3 region. T cell fraction was estimated by normalizing TCRbeta template counts to usable DNA, with usable DNA measured through amplification of reference genes found in all nucleated cells. Repertoire TCRs were annotated as SARS-CoV-2-specific when V gene, CDR3 amino acid sequence and J gene were exactly matched to a known reactive TCR set. The reference SARS-CoV-2 TCR set came from MIRA and was filtered for enrichment in COVID-19-positive ImmuneCODE repertoires, removing public or cross-reactive TCRs. Drawing on the MIRA antigens, annotated TCRs were analysed further at the level of specific ORF or position within ORF. Depth was the summed frequency of annotated unique rearrangements, while breadth was defined as annotated unique rearrangements over total unique productive rearrangements. Two-sided Wilcoxon rank-sum tests were used to compare TCR breadth between groups. TCRdb obtained this table from immuneACCESS and retained in-frame rearrangements with V and J assigned. These tables miss some clones; where compared with another copy, unresolved V genes account for less than half of the shortfall, and the remainder is unexplained. V and J calls and clone size are copied from that table; D and trimming were computed from the DNA. Recorded for this sample are more than 300,000 clones; about 88% of them occurred a single time. Around 5.8% of the sample belongs to the ten largest clones.

This chain joins TRBV9 to TRBJ1-1, with the D gene too uncertain to name. The sequences come from peripheral blood, collected in a trial of Ad26.COV2.S vaccine versus placebo. This clonotype was obtained from a person aged 18-65 years who received the Ad26.COV2.S COVID-19 vaccine or a placebo. The CDR3 protein: CASSVALNTEAFF. The DNA sequence is as follows: TGTGCCAGCAGCGTCGCCTTGAACACTGAAGCTTTCTTT.